The sequence of this TCR beta chain was determined in a study of blood T cell repertoires in COVID-19. Study overall: COVID-19 samples from acute and convalescent phases originated in the United States, Italy and Spain.

The sample holds one count of this clone. Authors' methods: From reference gene primer amplification, estimates of nucleated cell counts were derived. Assay: immunoSEQ multiplex PCR; the TCRdb copy retains only in-frame clones and omits some. V and J calls and clone size are as listed in that table; D and trimming were resolved from the DNA. The sample shows over 250,000 clones, approximately 89% of them seen only once. From germline, CDR1 is MNHEY and CDR2 SVGAGI. This CDR3 contains 14 residues. Trimming stripped 8 bases from V and 5 bases from J, with 15 bases between. The clonotype was recovered from a woman aged 50 to 65 with acute or convalescent COVID-19. Sequencing used peripheral blood. The chain employs TRBV6-5 and TRBJ1-4, with no clear D. Here the CDR3 DNA reads TGTGCCAGCGGGTCCAGGCAGCCGAATGAAAAACTGTTTTTT. Encoded protein: CASGSRQPNEKLFF.